The 15 T cell receptor beta chains below come from one sample, sequenced in a study of blood T cell repertoires in COVID-19. Sequenced by immunoSEQ multiplex PCR; TCRdb stores in-frame clones only, minus some. Here the sample spans roughly 150,000 clones, around 80% being singletons. Sequenced sample: peripheral blood. The receptor source for this set is a man in his 60s with active or convalescent COVID-19.

This clone was observed a single time. This rearrangement joins TRBV12-3 or TRBV12-4 to TRBJ1-2; the D gene is possibly TRBD1 (5 bases). This CDR3 is 12 amino acids long. Trimming removed 3 bases from V and 6 bases from J, with 8 bases in between. The CDR3 is CASSFPGHGYTF. DNA of the CDR3: TGTGCCAGCAGTTTTCCAGGGCATGGCTACACCTTC.

The V gene is TRBV28, the J gene TRBJ2-3, with D unclear. Trimming pared 6 bases from V and 4 bases from J, leaving 5 bases between. Germline CDR1 reads MDHEN; CDR2 reads SYDVKM. The CDR3 spans 11 residues. The CDR3 DNA reads as TGTGCCAGCAGCCGGTCAGATACGCAGTATTTT. This sequence encodes CASSRSDTQYF.

The V call is TRBV5-1, the J call TRBJ1-5; D ambiguous. Trimming removed 2 bases from V and 1 base from J, with 4 bases in between. The length of the CDR3 is 13 residues. Germline CDR1 SGHRS, CDR2 YFSETQ. CDR3 sequence (DNA): TGCGCCAGCAGCTTACAGAGCAATCAGCCCCAGCATTTT. Translated, it gives CASSLQSNQPQHF.

This clone was detected only a few times. The CDR3 DNA reads TGTGCCAGCAGTGGGGGCCAATTTTATGGCTACACCTTC. This translates into CASSGGQFYGYTF. This chain links TRBV28 with TRBJ1-2; a possible D gene is TRBD1 (6 bases). V gave up 5 bases and J gave up 5 bases, with 12 bases separating them. Per the germline V gene, CDR1 is MDHEN and CDR2 is SYDVKM. CDR3 length: 13 residues.

The chain combines TRBV29-1 with TRBJ2-1, with TRBD1 identical over 8 bases. Germline V lookup: CDR1 SQVTM, CDR2 ANQGSEA. CDR3 length: 15 amino acids. With V trimmed by 3 bases and J by 9 bases, 13 bases remained unmatched. CDR3 sequence: CSVESPQGARLEQFF. CDR3 in DNA: TGCAGCGTTGAGAGTCCCCAGGGGGCTCGGCTTGAGCAGTTCTTC.

The chain links TRBV5-1 to TRBJ1-4; D not resolved. Trimming took 0 bases from V and 0 from J, leaving 9 bases between them. In germline, CDR1 is SGHRS, CDR2 YFSETQ. The CDR3 runs 16 residues. The CDR3: CASSLAGDATNEKLFF. Here the CDR3 DNA reads TGCGCCAGCAGCTTGGCCGGGGATGCAACTAATGAAAAACTGTTTTTT.

CDR3 loop: CASSYSASGTSEQYF. The CDR3 DNA reads TGTGCCAGCAGTTACTCGGCTAGCGGGACTTCCGAGCAGTACTTC. V and J are TRBV6-5 and TRBJ2-7; 9 bases are shared with TRBD2. CDR3 size: 15 residues. Germline assignment: CDR1 MNHEY and CDR2 SVGAGI. V lost 0 bases, J lost 6 bases, and 6 bases stayed unmatched.

The gene calls are TRBV6-5 and TRBJ1-1, with TRBD1 identical over 9 bases. Looked up from germline, CDR1 is MNHEY and CDR2 is SVGAGI. Germline trimming cut 2 bases from V and 11 bases from J; bases unmatched to any gene: 6. The CDR3 totals 13 residues. CDR3 sequence reads: CASSYPGTGSAFF. The CDR3 DNA follows: TGTGCCAGCAGTTACCCCGGGACAGGGAGCGCTTTCTTT.

Remarks on this clone: One end of the junction varies from germline; a read error may be responsible. The chain carries TRBV5-1 and TRBJ2-3, with D maybe TRBD2 (5 bases). CDR3 length: 16 residues. Germline V CDR1 and CDR2: SGHRS, YFSETQ. CDR3 sequence: CASRLGAPYLTDTQYF. The CDR3 region has the DNA TGCGCCAGCAGGTTGGGAGCGCCATACCTCACAGATACGCAGTATTTT.

The chain links TRBV18 to TRBJ1-2, with a tentative D call TRBD1 (5 bases). This CDR3 spans 14 amino acids. Deletions cut 2 bases from V and 1 base from J, with 8 bases between. CDR1 and CDR2 (germline): KGHSH, LQKENI. The CDR3 spells CASSPVTVNYGYTF. DNA for the CDR3: TGTGCCAGCTCACCAGTGACAGTTAACTATGGCTACACCTTC.

As DNA, the CDR3 is TGTGCCAGCAGCTACGAGGGTAGCTCACCCCTCCACTTT. Amino acids: CASSYEGSSPLHF. The gene calls are TRBV7-9 and TRBJ1-6; D is unresolved. This CDR3 spans 13 amino acids. Germline V lookup: CDR1 SEHNR, CDR2 FQNEAQ (reference sequence). V lost 4 bases to trimming and J lost 10 bases, with 11 bases between them.

This clone has just one count. V usage is TRBV7-9 and J usage is TRBJ2-1; 8 bases are shared with TRBD1. Trimming took 5 bases from V and 6 from J; bases not matched to a gene: 12. The CDR3 totals 16 residues. Looked up from germline, CDR1 is SEHNR and CDR2 is FQNEAQ (reference sequence). CDR3 DNA: TGTGCCAGCAGCCAGGGCAGGGGGCTTAATGGCAATGAGCAGTTCTTC. Protein product: CASSQGRGLNGNEQFF.

This chain connects TRBV19 to TRBJ1-1; 7 bases align to TRBD1. Germline loops: CDR1 LNHDA, CDR2 SQIVND (reference sequence). V dropped 6 bases and J dropped 4; count of bases not matched to a gene: 11. This CDR3 is built from 15 residues. The CDR3 region is CASSPQTGVGTEAFF. CDR3 sequence (DNA): TGTGCCAGTAGCCCCCAAACAGGGGTCGGCACTGAAGCTTTCTTT.

This clone is a singleton in its sample. This chain connects TRBV11-1 to TRBJ1-1; D might be TRBD1 (5 bases). Deletions cut 0 bases from V and 1 base from J, with 6 bases between. This CDR3 has 14 residues. The germline V gene encodes CDR1 SGHAT and CDR2 FQDESV (reference sequence). CDR3 in amino acids: CASSLAGGNTEAFF. CDR3 nucleotides: TGTGCCAGCAGCTTAGCCGGGGGGAACACTGAAGCTTTCTTT. Full variable domain (missing parts from reference TRBV11-1 and TRBJ1-1): EAEVAQSPRYKITEKSQAVAFWCDPISGHATLYWYRQILGQGPELLVQFQDESVVDDSQLPKDRFSAERLKGVDSTLKIQPAELGDSAMYLCASSLAGGNTEAFFGQGTRLTVV.

This clone was seen a few times. The chain combines TRBV12-2 with TRBJ1-4; the D call of TRBD1 is as the table states it, not checked on the DNA. TRBV12-2 is designated a pseudogene. The CDR3 runs to 20 residues. Here the CDR3 DNA reads TGTGCAAGTCGCCCAGAGACACGACAGGACCCAAATCGGACTAATGAAAAACTGTTTTTT. Translated: CASRPETRQDPNRTNEKLFF.